The following is a TCR beta chain sequence with its context. Its antigen is unknown. CDR3 length: 17 amino acids. Germline assignment: CDR1 KGHDR and CDR2 SFDVKD. The data originate from a study of monozygotic twins with inflammatory bowel disease. Findings of the study overall: Individual T cell subtypes were not distinguishable. Healthy co-twins showed greater TCRbeta diversity (inverse Simpson) than IBD patients.

Making each TCR library took around 3,400 ng of total RNA. After re-calling the 5' RACE reads, TCRdb lists one entry per CDR3 protein, DNA absent. This sample's table reports over 150,000 distinct CDR3 sequences. The sample consisted of blood. This TCR came from a human donor with ulcerative colitis or Crohn's disease, or a healthy co-twin of an affected twin (not recorded which). The chain has TRBV24-1 and TRBJ2-2; TCRdb picks TRBD1, but there is no DNA to check that call. CDR3 protein: CATSDETGLGNTGELFF.